The present TCR beta chain was sequenced within a study of beta chain features in type 1 diabetes. Findings of the study overall: Among patients, naive, central memory and Treg TCRB repertoires appeared more similar than among healthy donors. Lower insertion and higher deletion counts appeared at VDJ junctions in type 1 diabetes patients.

The sample holds a few counts of this clone. The target antigen is unknown. Looked up from germline, CDR1 is KGHSH and CDR2 is LQKENI. The germline V and J ends were trimmed by 1 base and 2 bases, with 20 bases remaining between them. The CDR3 runs to 18 residues. Reverse transcribing all isolated RNA meant expressed TCRB transcripts were sequenced. TCRdb's copy holds only in-frame clones and misses some; the assay was immunoSEQ multiplex PCR. The table lists under 900,000 clones, roughly 15% of them singletons, with 0.023% in the top ten. Donors underwent one heparinised blood draw, about 110 mL on average.

The V and J genes are TRBV18 and TRBJ2-5; perhaps TRBD2 as D (5 bases). This clonotype originated in a woman aged 18-35 years in good health. The sample taken for sequencing was naive CD4+ T cells from blood. CDR3 in amino acids: CASSPQAFGAAEQETQYF. The CDR3 region has the DNA TGTGCCAGCTCACCACAAGCGTTCGGAGCGGCCGAACAAGAGACCCAGTACTTC. The whole variable domain, remainder taken from reference TRBV18 and TRBJ2-5, is NAGVMQNPRHLVRRRGQEARLRCSPMKGHSHVYWYRQLPEEGLKFMVYLQKENIIDESGMPKERFSAEFPKEGPSILRIQQVVRGDSAAYFCASSPQAFGAAEQETQYFGPGTRLLVL.